A selection of T cell receptor beta chains follows, all from one sample in a study of cytomegalovirus exposure and HLA in healthy donors. Data came from immunoSEQ multiplex PCR; TCRdb stores just in-frame clones and leaves some out. The table shows around 50,000 clones, with around 80% occurring only once. Specimen: PBMCs. The receptor set was obtained from a man aged 25 to 40 in good health and CMV-seropositive. Each CDR3 is given with its conserved first and last residue. The D gene is left open where the match is weak. For some rows the clone size is stated as once, few or many, or as a class when expanded; others skip it.

cdr3_nt: TGTGCCAGCAGTCCAACACAGGGTTACAATTCACCCCTCCACTTT
cdr3_aa: CASSPTQGYNSPLHF
clone_size: NA
j_call: TRBJ1-6
d_call: NA
v_call: TRBV25-1

cdr3_nt: TGCGCCAGCAGCTTGGGACAGGGAAACAATGAGCAGTTCTTC
cdr3_aa: CASSLGQGNNEQFF
clone_size: NA
j_call: TRBJ2-1
d_call: TRBD1
v_call: TRBV5-1

cdr3_nt: TGTGCCAGCAGTCGGGACAGCTCTTACGAGCAGTACTTC
cdr3_aa: CASSRDSSYEQYF
clone_size: NA
j_call: TRBJ2-7
d_call: TRBD1
v_call: TRBV27

cdr3_nt: TGTGCCAGCAGCCTCCCGGGAGCCTCTGGAAACACCATATATTTT
cdr3_aa: CASSLPGASGNTIYF
clone_size: NA
j_call: TRBJ1-3
d_call: NA
v_call: TRBV5-4

cdr3_nt: TGTGCCTGGAGTGCCCCGCCGGGATTGTACTATGGCTACACCTTC
cdr3_aa: CAWSAPPGLYYGYTF
clone_size: NA
j_call: TRBJ1-2
d_call: NA
v_call: TRBV30

cdr3_nt: TGTGCCAGCAGTGAAAGGGATGGGAGGGGATTTAACTATGGCTACACCTTC
cdr3_aa: CASSERDGRGFNYGYTF
clone_size: NA
j_call: TRBJ1-2
d_call: NA
v_call: TRBV6-1

cdr3_nt: TGTGCCAGCAGTGGCTCATCGTCCTACAATGAGCAGTTCTTC
cdr3_aa: CASSGSSSYNEQFF
clone_size: NA
j_call: TRBJ2-1
d_call: NA
v_call: TRBV6-5

cdr3_nt: TGTGCCAGCAGGAAAATTGACAGGGACGAGCAGTACTTC
cdr3_aa: CASRKIDRDEQYF
clone_size: NA
j_call: TRBJ2-7
d_call: TRBD1
v_call: TRBV6-1

cdr3_nt: TGTGCCAGCAGCTCTACTAAAGAAGAGACCCAGTACTTC
cdr3_aa: CASSSTKEETQYF
clone_size: NA
j_call: TRBJ2-5
d_call: NA
v_call: TRBV11-3

cdr3_nt: TGTGCCATCGGTGGTTTTAGCACCGGGGAGCTGTTTTTT
cdr3_aa: CAIGGFSTGELFF
clone_size: NA
j_call: TRBJ2-2
d_call: NA
v_call: TRBV10-3

cdr3_nt: TGTGCCAGCAGCCTGGGGGCTAGCGGGGGCCAAGAGACCCAGTACTTC
cdr3_aa: CASSLGASGGQETQYF
clone_size: NA
j_call: TRBJ2-5
d_call: TRBD2
v_call: TRBV7-3

cdr3_nt: TGTGCCAGCAGTTTACATCGCGGGGTCTCCTACGAGCAGTACTTC
cdr3_aa: CASSLHRGVSYEQYF
clone_size: NA
j_call: TRBJ2-7
d_call: NA
v_call: TRBV28

cdr3_nt: TGTGCCAGCATCTTGGGAGGGGCCCTAGATGGCTACACCTTC
cdr3_aa: CASILGGALDGYTF
clone_size: NA
j_call: TRBJ1-2
d_call: NA
v_call: TRBV7-9

cdr3_nt: TGTGCCAGCAGCGAAACAGACAGGGTTCGAGGCTCCGAGCAGTACTTC
cdr3_aa: CASSETDRVRGSEQYF
clone_size: few
j_call: TRBJ2-7
d_call: TRBD1
v_call: TRBV9

cdr3_nt: TGTGCCTTTGGGGGGTGGAAGGGCACAGATACGCAGTATTTT
cdr3_aa: CAFGGWKGTDTQYF
clone_size: NA
j_call: TRBJ2-3
d_call: NA
v_call: TRBV30

cdr3_nt: TGTGCCAGCAGTTTCGGACAGGGGGCTCAGCCCCAGCATTTT
cdr3_aa: CASSFGQGAQPQHF
clone_size: NA
j_call: TRBJ1-5
d_call: TRBD1
v_call: TRBV27

cdr3_nt: TGCGCCAGCAGTGAGTCGACTAGCGGGGGGGCCTACAATGAGCAGTTCTTC
cdr3_aa: CASSESTSGGAYNEQFF
clone_size: few
j_call: TRBJ2-1
d_call: TRBD2
v_call: TRBV10-1

cdr3_nt: TGTGCCACCAGCGAAGGGGCCAATGAGCAGTTCTTC
cdr3_aa: CATSEGANEQFF
clone_size: once
j_call: TRBJ2-1
d_call: NA
v_call: TRBV15

cdr3_nt: TGTGCCAGCAGGGCGGACAGGGGTCCCTACGAGCAGTACTTC
cdr3_aa: CASRADRGPYEQYF
clone_size: NA
j_call: TRBJ2-7
d_call: TRBD1
v_call: TRBV7-3

cdr3_nt: TGTGCCAGCTCCCGGACTAGCGGGGGGCAGACAGATACGCAGTATTTT
cdr3_aa: CASSRTSGGQTDTQYF
clone_size: NA
j_call: TRBJ2-3
d_call: TRBD2
v_call: TRBV18

cdr3_nt: TGCGCCAGCTTAGGACAGGGGGCAACCGGGGAGCTGTTTTTT
cdr3_aa: CASLGQGATGELFF
clone_size: NA
j_call: TRBJ2-2
d_call: TRBD1
v_call: TRBV5-1

cdr3_nt: TGTGCCAGCCAGGACAGGGGGCACGAGCAGTACTTC
cdr3_aa: CASQDRGHEQYF
clone_size: NA
j_call: TRBJ2-7
d_call: TRBD1
v_call: TRBV25-1

cdr3_nt: TGTGCCAGTAGTATTGTAGGACTAGTAGGTACAGATACGCAGTATTTT
cdr3_aa: CASSIVGLVGTDTQYF
clone_size: NA
j_call: TRBJ2-3
d_call: TRBD2
v_call: TRBV19

cdr3_nt: TGCGCCAGCAGCCAAACACGCGAGTCGAGACTAGTTGATAACGAGCAGTACTTC
cdr3_aa: CASSQTRESRLVDNEQYF
clone_size: NA
j_call: TRBJ2-7
d_call: NA
v_call: TRBV4-1

cdr3_nt: TGTGCCAGCAGCTTAGTGCGCTCTGGAAACACCATATATTTT
cdr3_aa: CASSLVRSGNTIYF
clone_size: NA
j_call: TRBJ1-3
d_call: NA
v_call: TRBV7-9

cdr3_nt: TGTGCCAGCTCACCACTACAGACAGGGCCTAACACCGGGGAGCTGTTTTTT
cdr3_aa: CASSPLQTGPNTGELFF
clone_size: NA
j_call: TRBJ2-2
d_call: TRBD1
v_call: TRBV18

cdr3_nt: TGTGCCAGCAGCTTATCGGTGAACACTGAAGCTTTCTTT
cdr3_aa: CASSLSVNTEAFF
clone_size: few
j_call: TRBJ1-1
d_call: NA
v_call: TRBV7-6

cdr3_nt: TGTGCCAGCAGCGAGACATCGGGCAATCAGCCCCAGCATTTT
cdr3_aa: CASSETSGNQPQHF
clone_size: NA
j_call: TRBJ1-5
d_call: NA
v_call: TRBV9

cdr3_nt: TGTGCCAGCAGTGGACTAGCGGGGGCAGCGAACACCGGGGAGCTGTTTTTT
cdr3_aa: CASSGLAGAANTGELFF
clone_size: NA
j_call: TRBJ2-2
d_call: TRBD2
v_call: TRBV6-1

cdr3_nt: TGTGCCAGCAGCTCTACCGGGACACTCGGGTCAGAAGCTTTCTTT
cdr3_aa: CASSSTGTLGSEAFF
clone_size: NA
j_call: TRBJ1-1
d_call: NA
v_call: TRBV7-9

cdr3_nt: TGCAGCCCAGGTGGTGGCTACACCTTC
cdr3_aa: CSPGGGYTF
clone_size: NA
j_call: TRBJ1-2
d_call: NA
v_call: TRBV20-1

cdr3_nt: TGCGCCAGCAGCTTGGGGGACAGGGGGCGGATCACTGAAGCTTTCTTT
cdr3_aa: CASSLGDRGRITEAFF
clone_size: few
j_call: TRBJ1-1
d_call: TRBD1
v_call: TRBV5-1

cdr3_nt: TGTGCCAGCAGTGACGAAAGACAGGGGGCACTCCCTACTGAAGCTTTCTTT
cdr3_aa: CASSDERQGALPTEAFF
clone_size: few
j_call: TRBJ1-1
d_call: TRBD1
v_call: TRBV6-4

cdr3_nt: TGTGCCAGCTCACCACCGGGACAGACATATCAGCCCCAGCATTTT
cdr3_aa: CASSPPGQTYQPQHF
clone_size: once
j_call: TRBJ1-5
d_call: TRBD1
v_call: TRBV18

cdr3_nt: TGCGCCAGCAGCTATAAACTCACGAACACCGGGGAGCTGTTTTTT
cdr3_aa: CASSYKLTNTGELFF
clone_size: NA
j_call: TRBJ2-2
d_call: NA
v_call: TRBV5-1

cdr3_nt: TGTGCCAGCAGTGAAGCGCGCCTCCATACGCAGTATTTT
cdr3_aa: CASSEARLHTQYF
clone_size: NA
j_call: TRBJ2-3
d_call: NA
v_call: TRBV6-1

cdr3_nt: TGTGCCAGCAGCCGGACAGGGGTCAATCAGCCCCAGCATTTT
cdr3_aa: CASSRTGVNQPQHF
clone_size: NA
j_call: TRBJ1-5
d_call: TRBD1
v_call: TRBV11-2

cdr3_nt: TGCAGCGTCGCCGACAGGATAGGTGGCTACACCTTC
cdr3_aa: CSVADRIGGYTF
clone_size: NA
j_call: TRBJ1-2
d_call: NA
v_call: TRBV29-1

cdr3_nt: TGTGCCAGCAACCTCCTAGGAGGTAGCACAGATACGCAGTATTTT
cdr3_aa: CASNLLGGSTDTQYF
clone_size: few
j_call: TRBJ2-3
d_call: NA
v_call: TRBV7-6

cdr3_nt: TGCAGCGTTGAAGCGGCAGGTCGGCTGTACAATGAGCAGTTCTTC
cdr3_aa: CSVEAAGRLYNEQFF
clone_size: NA
j_call: TRBJ2-1
d_call: NA
v_call: TRBV29-1

cdr3_nt: TGTGCCAGCAGTTTAAAGACTAGCGGGGGGAAGGAGTACTTC
cdr3_aa: CASSLKTSGGKEYF
clone_size: NA
j_call: TRBJ2-7
d_call: TRBD2
v_call: TRBV27

cdr3_nt: TGTGCCAGCAGCCAAGATAGACTAGCGGGGACCAACACCGGGGAGCTGTTTTTT
cdr3_aa: CASSQDRLAGTNTGELFF
clone_size: NA
j_call: TRBJ2-2
d_call: TRBD2
v_call: TRBV4-2

cdr3_nt: TGTGCCAGCAGAAGATCCGGGACAGGGAACACCGGGGAGCTGTTTTTT
cdr3_aa: CASRRSGTGNTGELFF
clone_size: once
j_call: TRBJ2-2
d_call: TRBD1
v_call: TRBV28

cdr3_nt: TGTGCCAGCAGGGGGGACAGGGGGCAAGGTTCACCCCTCCACTTT
cdr3_aa: CASRGDRGQGSPLHF
clone_size: NA
j_call: TRBJ1-6
d_call: TRBD1
v_call: TRBV6-1

cdr3_nt: TGTGCCAGCAGCTTCTCGACTAGCGGGGAGCACAATGAGCAGTTCTTC
cdr3_aa: CASSFSTSGEHNEQFF
clone_size: few
j_call: TRBJ2-1
d_call: TRBD2
v_call: TRBV5-6

cdr3_nt: TGTGCCAGCTCACCTCAGACAGGACCGAACACTGAAGCTTTCTTT
cdr3_aa: CASSPQTGPNTEAFF
clone_size: NA
j_call: TRBJ1-1
d_call: NA
v_call: TRBV18

cdr3_nt: TGTGCCAGCAGCCAAGATCCGGCGGGCTATAATTCGCCCCTCCACTTT
cdr3_aa: CASSQDPAGYNSPLHF
clone_size: NA
j_call: TRBJ1-6
d_call: NA
v_call: TRBV14

cdr3_nt: TGCGCCAGCAGTGAACCTAGCGGGAACTACGAGCAGTACTTC
cdr3_aa: CASSEPSGNYEQYF
clone_size: few
j_call: TRBJ2-7
d_call: TRBD2
v_call: TRBV10-2

cdr3_nt: TGCGCCAGCAGTGAGTTGCGGGGGGGCACAGATACGCAGTATTTT
cdr3_aa: CASSELRGGTDTQYF
clone_size: NA
j_call: TRBJ2-3
d_call: TRBD2
v_call: TRBV10-2

cdr3_nt: TGTGCCAGCAGTCCTAACAGGGTTTTCAACACCATATATTTT
cdr3_aa: CASSPNRVFNTIYF
clone_size: NA
j_call: TRBJ1-3
d_call: NA
v_call: TRBV28

cdr3_nt: TGTGCCAGCAGTTTTACGACAGGGGTCTATGGCTACACCTTC
cdr3_aa: CASSFTTGVYGYTF
clone_size: NA
j_call: TRBJ1-2
d_call: TRBD1
v_call: TRBV7-9

cdr3_nt: TGTGCCAGCAGTGAAATGCAGGTCGGCAATTCACCCCTCCACTTT
cdr3_aa: CASSEMQVGNSPLHF
clone_size: NA
j_call: TRBJ1-6
d_call: NA
v_call: TRBV2

cdr3_nt: TGCGCCAGCTTCACGGACGGGGTAGGCACTGAAGCTTTCTTT
cdr3_aa: CASFTDGVGTEAFF
clone_size: NA
j_call: TRBJ1-1
d_call: NA
v_call: TRBV5-1